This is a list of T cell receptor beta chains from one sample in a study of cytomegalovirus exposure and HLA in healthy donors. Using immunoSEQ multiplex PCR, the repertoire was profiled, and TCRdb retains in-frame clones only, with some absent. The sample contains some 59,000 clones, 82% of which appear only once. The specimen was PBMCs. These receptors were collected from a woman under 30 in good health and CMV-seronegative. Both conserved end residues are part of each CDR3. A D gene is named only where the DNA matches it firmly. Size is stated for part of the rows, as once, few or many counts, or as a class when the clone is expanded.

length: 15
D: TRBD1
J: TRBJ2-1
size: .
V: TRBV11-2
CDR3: CASSQRQGANNEQFF
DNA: TGTGCCAGCAGCCAAAGACAGGGGGCGAACAATGAGCAGTTCTTC

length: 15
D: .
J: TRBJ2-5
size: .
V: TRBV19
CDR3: CASSISLTVQETQYF
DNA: TGTGCCAGTAGTATATCCCTAACAGTTCAAGAGACCCAGTACTTC

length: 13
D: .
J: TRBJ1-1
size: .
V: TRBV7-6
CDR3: CASRLQGNTEAFF
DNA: TGTGCCAGCAGGCTACAGGGGAACACTGAAGCTTTCTTT

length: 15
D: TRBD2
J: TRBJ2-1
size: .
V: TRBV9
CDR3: CASSVGTSGSNEQFF
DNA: TGTGCCAGCAGCGTAGGGACTAGCGGGAGCAATGAGCAGTTCTTC

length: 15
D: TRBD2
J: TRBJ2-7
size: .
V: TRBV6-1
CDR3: CASSEAAVREKEQYF
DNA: TGTGCCAGCAGTGAAGCGGCCGTGCGGGAGAAGGAGCAGTACTTC

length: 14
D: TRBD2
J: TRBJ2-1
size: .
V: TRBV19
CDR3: CASARTSDNNEQFF
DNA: TGTGCCAGCGCCAGGACTAGCGACAACAATGAGCAGTTCTTC

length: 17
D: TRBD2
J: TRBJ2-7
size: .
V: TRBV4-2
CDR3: CASSQYITSGRAYEQYF
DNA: TGTGCCAGCAGCCAATATATCACTAGCGGGAGGGCCTACGAGCAGTACTTC

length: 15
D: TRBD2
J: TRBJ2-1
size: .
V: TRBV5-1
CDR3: CASRVLAEPYNEQFF
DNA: TGCGCCAGCAGGGTTCTAGCGGAGCCCTACAATGAGCAGTTCTTC

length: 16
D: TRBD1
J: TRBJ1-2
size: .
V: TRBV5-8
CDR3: CASSLRTGDFNYGYTF
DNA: TGTGCCAGCAGCTTGAGGACAGGAGACTTTAACTATGGCTACACCTTC

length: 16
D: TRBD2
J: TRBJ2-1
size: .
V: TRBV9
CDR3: CASSVARSSGYNEQFF
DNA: TGTGCCAGCAGCGTAGCTCGGTCTAGCGGCTACAATGAGCAGTTCTTC

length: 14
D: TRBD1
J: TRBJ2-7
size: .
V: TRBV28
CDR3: CASQGTAIPYEQYF
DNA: TGTGCCAGCCAAGGGACAGCCATCCCCTACGAGCAGTACTTC

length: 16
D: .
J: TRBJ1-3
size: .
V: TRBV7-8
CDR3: CASSISGNWGGNTIYF
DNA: TGTGCCAGCAGCATATCAGGGAATTGGGGCGGAAACACCATATATTTT

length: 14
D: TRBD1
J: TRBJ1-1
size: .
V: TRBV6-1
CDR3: CASSGGQENTEAFF
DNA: TGTGCCAGCAGTGGGGGACAGGAGAACACTGAAGCTTTCTTT

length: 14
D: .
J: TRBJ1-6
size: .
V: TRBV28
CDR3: CASKLGLRNSPLHF
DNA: TGTGCCAGCAAGCTGGGACTGAGAAATTCACCCCTCCACTTT

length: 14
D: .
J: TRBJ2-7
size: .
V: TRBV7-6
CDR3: CASSLEKGPYEQYF
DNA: TGTGCCAGCAGCTTAGAAAAGGGGCCCTACGAGCAGTACTTC

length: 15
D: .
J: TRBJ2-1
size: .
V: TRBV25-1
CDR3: CASSPHQGGFNEQFF
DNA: TGTGCCAGCAGTCCTCACCAGGGCGGTTTCAATGAGCAGTTCTTC

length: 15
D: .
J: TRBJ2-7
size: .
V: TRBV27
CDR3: CASSLRPAYPYEQYF
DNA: TGTGCCAGCAGTTTAAGGCCAGCGTACCCCTACGAGCAGTACTTC

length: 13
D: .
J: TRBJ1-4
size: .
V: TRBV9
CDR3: CASRWGQSEKLFF
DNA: TGTGCCAGCAGGTGGGGGCAAAGCGAAAAACTGTTTTTT

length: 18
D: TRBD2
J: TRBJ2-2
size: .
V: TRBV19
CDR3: CASSPGLAELANTGELFF
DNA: TGTGCCAGTAGTCCGGGACTAGCGGAACTCGCGAACACCGGGGAGCTGTTTTTT

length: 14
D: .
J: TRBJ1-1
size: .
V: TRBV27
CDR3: CASSDNTGGTEAFF
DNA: TGTGCCAGCAGTGATAACACGGGGGGCACTGAAGCTTTCTTT

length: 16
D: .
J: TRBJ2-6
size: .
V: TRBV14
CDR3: CASSQVWGPGANVLTF
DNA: TGTGCCAGCAGCCAAGTCTGGGGGCCTGGGGCCAACGTCCTGACTTTC

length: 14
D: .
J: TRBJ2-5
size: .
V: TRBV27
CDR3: CASSPGQFGETQYF
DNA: TGTGCCAGCAGCCCCGGACAGTTCGGAGAGACCCAGTACTTC

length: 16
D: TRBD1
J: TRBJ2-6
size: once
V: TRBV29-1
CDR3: CSQGGQSSSGANVLTF
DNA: TGCAGCCAAGGGGGACAGTCCTCCTCTGGGGCCAACGTCCTGACTTTC

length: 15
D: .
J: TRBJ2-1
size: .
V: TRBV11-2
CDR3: CASSLEGDGYNEQFF
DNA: TGTGCCAGCAGCTTAGAGGGAGACGGGTACAATGAGCAGTTCTTC